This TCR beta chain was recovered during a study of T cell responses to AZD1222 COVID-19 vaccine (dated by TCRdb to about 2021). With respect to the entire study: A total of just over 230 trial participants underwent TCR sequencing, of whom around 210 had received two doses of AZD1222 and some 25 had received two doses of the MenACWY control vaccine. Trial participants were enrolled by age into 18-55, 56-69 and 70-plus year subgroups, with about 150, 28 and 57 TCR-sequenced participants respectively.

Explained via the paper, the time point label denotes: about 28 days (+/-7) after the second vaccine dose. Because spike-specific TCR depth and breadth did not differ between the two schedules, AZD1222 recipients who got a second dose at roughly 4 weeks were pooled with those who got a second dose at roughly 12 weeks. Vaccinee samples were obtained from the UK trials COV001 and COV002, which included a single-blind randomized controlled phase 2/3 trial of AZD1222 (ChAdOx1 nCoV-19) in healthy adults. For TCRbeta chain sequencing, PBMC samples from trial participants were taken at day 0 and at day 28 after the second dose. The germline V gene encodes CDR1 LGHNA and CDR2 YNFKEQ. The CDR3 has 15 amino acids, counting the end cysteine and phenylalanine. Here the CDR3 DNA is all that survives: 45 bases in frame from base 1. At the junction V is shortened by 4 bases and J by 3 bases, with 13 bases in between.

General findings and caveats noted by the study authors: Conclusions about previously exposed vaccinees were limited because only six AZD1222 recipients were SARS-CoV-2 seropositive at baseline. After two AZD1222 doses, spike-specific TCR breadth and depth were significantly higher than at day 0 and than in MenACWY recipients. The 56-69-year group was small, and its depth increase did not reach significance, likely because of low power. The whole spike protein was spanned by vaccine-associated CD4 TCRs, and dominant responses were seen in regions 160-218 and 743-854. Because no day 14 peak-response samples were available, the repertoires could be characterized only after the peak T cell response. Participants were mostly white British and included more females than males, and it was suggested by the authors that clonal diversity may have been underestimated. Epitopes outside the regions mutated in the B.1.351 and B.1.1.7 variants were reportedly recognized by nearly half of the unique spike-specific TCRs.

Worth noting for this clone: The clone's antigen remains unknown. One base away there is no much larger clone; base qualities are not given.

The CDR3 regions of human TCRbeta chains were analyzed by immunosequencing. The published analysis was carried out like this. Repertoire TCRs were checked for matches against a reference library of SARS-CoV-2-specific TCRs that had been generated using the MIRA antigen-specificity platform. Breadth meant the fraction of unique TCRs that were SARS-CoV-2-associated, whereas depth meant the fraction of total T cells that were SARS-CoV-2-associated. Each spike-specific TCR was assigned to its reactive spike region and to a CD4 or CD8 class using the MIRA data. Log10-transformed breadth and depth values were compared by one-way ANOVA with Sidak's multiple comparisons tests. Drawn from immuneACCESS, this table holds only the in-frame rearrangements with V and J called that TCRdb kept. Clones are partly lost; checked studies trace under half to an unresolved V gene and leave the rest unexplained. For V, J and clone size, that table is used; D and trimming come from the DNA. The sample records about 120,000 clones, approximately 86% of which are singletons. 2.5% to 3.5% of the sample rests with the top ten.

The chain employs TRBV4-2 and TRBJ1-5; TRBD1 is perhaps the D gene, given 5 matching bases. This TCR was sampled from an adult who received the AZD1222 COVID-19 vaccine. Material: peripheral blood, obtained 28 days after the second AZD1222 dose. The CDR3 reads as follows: CASSPGQGNNQPQHF. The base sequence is TGTGCCAGCAGCCCAGGGCAGGGAAACAATCAGCCCCAGCATTTT.